This T cell receptor beta chain comes out of a study of T cells after yellow fever vaccination. TCRdb called the 5' RACE reads again in MiXCR, with one record for every CDR3 protein. The sample holds a few hundred thousand distinct CDR3 sequences, 13% seen once. Germline values: CDR1 SGHAT, CDR2 FQNNGV. Between the trimmed V and J ends, which lost 5 bases and 2 bases, there was a span of 13 bases. This CDR3 region has 15 residues. This clonotype turned up a few times. Sequences were derived from CD4+ T cells sorted from PBMCs, sampled 45 days after the yellow fever booster vaccination. The genes are TRBV11-2 and TRBJ2-1, with TRBD1 as a possible D gene (5 bases). This sequence was found in a man aged 25 to 40 who received the YFV17D yellow fever vaccine. The CDR3 loop reads CASSPQGPAYNEQFF. CDR3 nucleotide sequence: TGTGCCAGCAGCCCCCAGGGTCCGGCCTACAATGAGCAGTTCTTC.